Below, one TCR beta chain is given with its context. Antigen: not known. This sample was taken from a study of siplizumab effects on memory and regulatory T cells. Overall study findings and caveats: Memory cells seemed less diverse than naive T cells, which seemed major alloresponse contributors. Whether the proliferating Tregs (from siplizumab cultures) were suppressive was not confirmed. Sequences below about 10^-5 frequency were poorly captured. As a result, only a minor fraction of alloreactive clones mapped to unstimulated subsets.

Assays examined about 100,000 TCR templates per sample. Repertoires were generated with immunoSEQ multiplex PCR, while TCRdb's copy carries only in-frame clones and drops some. The profile covers 100,000 or so clones, with 85% to 95% appearing a single time and roughly 0.6% taken by the ten largest. V lost 8 bases to trimming and J lost 7 bases, with 20 bases between them. Germline V gene lookup returns CDR1 SNHLY and CDR2 FYNNEI. There are 15 residues in the CDR3. Sequencing was performed on Tregs sorted from blood. This chain connects TRBV2 to TRBJ1-4; weak D call: TRBD1 (5 bases). This receptor was taken from a human donor in good health. The CDR3 DNA sequence: TGTGCCAGCGGGGCATTCAGGGTATCAGGTGAAAAACTGTTTTTT. It is translated as CASGAFRVSGEKLFF. The variable domain in full, with the rest retrieved from reference TRBV2 and TRBJ1-4, is EPEVTQTPSHQVTQMGQEVILRCVPISNHLYFYWYRQILGQKVEFLVSFYNNEISEKSEIFDDQFSVERPDGSNFTLKIRSTKLEDSAMYFCASGAFRVSGEKLFFGSGTQLSVL.